This T cell receptor beta chain was captured in a study of cytomegalovirus exposure and HLA in healthy donors. In the PCR, 60 Vbeta and 13 Jbeta primers were used. Some clones are missing from TCRdb's copy, which holds only in-frame ones; the method was immunoSEQ multiplex PCR. The sample carries around 92,000 clones, about three quarters recorded once. This CDR3 has 13 amino acids. Trimming stripped 6 bases from V and 4 bases from J, with 8 bases between. In germline, CDR1 is SGHNT, CDR2 YYREEE (reference sequence). Sequencing used PBMCs. The receptor comes from a human donor in good health. The rearrangement joins TRBV5-4 to TRBJ2-6; D possibly corresponds to TRBD1 (5 bases). The CDR3 DNA sequence: TGTGCCAGCATCTACAGGGGGGCCAACGTCCTGACTTTC. This gives the protein CASIYRGANVLTF.